Below, 29 T cell receptor beta chains from the same sample are listed, as sequenced in a study of Graves' ophthalmopathy and Graves' hyperthyroidism. The sequenced template was RNA, covering the TCR beta CDR3 region. Amplification began with first-round RT-PCR using HTBI primers, then second-round multiplex PCR was performed. Using its own MiXCR run on the multiplex PCR reads, TCRdb lists one record per CDR3 protein. The sample yields about 240,000 distinct CDR3 sequences, 45% seen once. Sequenced sample: peripheral blood. Source of these receptors: an adult man with Graves' ophthalmopathy.

There are a few counts of this clonotype. CDR3 coding DNA: TGTGCCAGCAGTCAACACAGGGAGCGGAGCTATGGCTACACCTTC. Translation gives CASSQHRERSYGYTF. The J gene is TRBJ1-2, the V gene TRBV6-5, with a possible D match to TRBD1 (6 bases). The ends were cut back, 5 bases at V and 4 bases at J, with 17 bases in the middle. This CDR3 region has 15 residues. The germline V gene has CDR1 MNHEY and CDR2 SVGAGI.

This chain links TRBV7-3 with TRBJ2-5; D not certain. Trimming shortened V by 5 bases and J by 5 bases, and 15 bases separated the two germline ends. CDR3 length: 14 residues. From germline, CDR1 is SGHTA and CDR2 FQGTGA. CDR3 loop: CASSQTGSWETQYF. CDR3 nucleotide sequence: TGTGCCAGCAGCCAGACCGGGTCATGGGAGACCCAGTACTTC.

The rearrangement links TRBV19 to TRBJ1-2, with D possibly being TRBD1 (5 bases). Trimming pared 3 bases from V and 4 bases from J, leaving 9 bases between. The V gene's germline CDR1 is LNHDA and CDR2 SQIVND (reference sequence). The CDR3 spans 13 residues. The CDR3: CASSIGATYGYTF. The CDR3 DNA reads TGTGCCAGTAGTATTGGGGCCACCTATGGCTACACCTTC. Together with reference TRBV19 and TRBJ1-2, the CDR3 gives the full variable domain: DGGITQSPKYLFRKEGQNVTLSCEQNLNHDAMYWYRQDPGQGLRLIYYSQIVNDFQKGDIAEGYSVSREKKESFPLTVTSAQKNPTAFYLCASSIGATYGYTFGSGTRLTVV.

The V gene is TRBV5-4, the J gene TRBJ2-7, with 9 bases aligning to TRBD1. The CDR3 contains 13 residues. Germline assignment: CDR1 SGHNT and CDR2 YYREEE (reference sequence). V shed 5 bases and J 4 bases; nucleotides not matched to a gene: 4. The CDR3 spells CASRTGGRYEQYF. The CDR3 DNA follows: TGTGCCAGCAGGACAGGGGGTAGATACGAGCAGTACTTC.

The chain joins TRBV9 to TRBJ2-6, with D unclear. V was shortened by 0 bases and J by 4 bases, with 8 bases between the two germline ends. Germline V gene data show CDR1 as SGDLS and CDR2 as YYNGEE. The CDR3 has 15 amino acids. CDR3 sequence: CASSVGMSGANVLTF. The CDR3 DNA sequence: TGTGCCAGCAGCGTAGGCATGTCCGGGGCCAACGTCCTGACTTTC.

A note on this clonotype: The junction differs from germline at one of its ends, possibly a read error. J is TRBJ1-4 and V is TRBV10-2; TRBD1 matches 9 bases. The CDR3 covers 14 residues. Germline-derived CDR1 and CDR2 are WSHSY and SAAADI. The DNA of the CDR3 is TGCGCCAGCATCCCGGGACAGGGAGGGGAAAAACTGCTTTTT. Encoded protein: CASIPGQGGEKLLF.

The chain carries TRBV11-2 and TRBJ2-2; D ambiguous. CDR1 and CDR2 (germline): SGHAT, FQNNGV. V was clipped by 1 base and J by 2 bases, with 8 bases between them. The CDR3 is 15 residues long. The CDR3: CASSLGAGNTGELFF. Here the CDR3 DNA reads TGTGCCAGCAGCTTAGGTGCAGGAAACACCGGGGAGCTGTTTTTT.

This chain joins TRBV5-1 and TRBJ2-5; no firm D call. The V end lost 0 bases, the J end lost 2 bases, and 11 bases lay between the germline ends. Germline CDR1 reads SGHRS; CDR2 reads YFSETQ. This CDR3 region has 15 residues. This CDR3 reads CASSLASQPQETQYF. Here the CDR3 DNA reads TGCGCCAGCAGCTTGGCGTCACAGCCGCAAGAGACCCAGTACTTC.

CDR3 region: CASSEVGRGTGELFF. The CDR3 region has the DNA TGTGCCAGCAGTGAGGTGGGACGGGGCACCGGGGAGCTGTTTTTT. V usage is TRBV6-1 and J usage is TRBJ2-2; D may match TRBD1 or TRBD2 (5 bases each). The CDR3 has 15 residues. Looked up from germline, CDR1 is MNHNS and CDR2 is SASEGT. Deletions cut 3 bases from V and 4 bases from J, with 12 bases between.

The chain is built from TRBV25-1 and TRBJ1-1, with 9 bases fitting TRBD1. Looked up from germline, CDR1 is MGHDK and CDR2 is SYGVNS. The junction had 12 bases not matched to a gene; V was cut back by 5 bases and J by 5 bases. The CDR3 loop spans 16 amino acids. This chain's CDR3 is CASSFQYRGRGTEAFF. DNA for the CDR3: TGTGCCAGCAGTTTCCAATACAGGGGGCGCGGAACTGAAGCTTTCTTT.

This clonotype has just a few counts. The chain combines TRBV4-1 with TRBJ2-7, with a tentative D call TRBD2 (5 bases). V lost 4 bases and J lost 1, with 14 bases in between. Germline assignment: CDR1 MGHRA and CDR2 YSYEKL. The CDR3 runs 15 residues. The CDR3 DNA is TGCGCCAGCAGCCCAGGACCCGGGATGTCCTACGAGCAGTACTTC. Its translation: CASSPGPGMSYEQYF.

This clonotype occurred a few times. V gene TRBV2 combines with J gene TRBJ2-7; 9 bases match TRBD1. CDR1 is SNHLY and CDR2 is FYNNEI in the germline V gene. The CDR3 totals 14 residues. V lost 7 bases and J lost 2; bases outside the gene matches: 6. The CDR3 region is CASMPGQGTYEQYF. The CDR3 coding sequence is TGTGCCAGCATGCCGGGACAGGGCACCTACGAGCAGTACTTC. Supplemented by reference TRBV2 and TRBJ2-7, the full variable domain reads EPEVTQTPSHQVTQMGQEVILRCVPISNHLYFYWYRQILGQKVEFLVSFYNNEISEKSEIFDDQFSVERPDGSNFTLKIRSTKLEDSAMYFCASMPGQGTYEQYFGPGTRLTVT.

This chain joins TRBV24-1 and TRBJ2-5; TRBD2 aligns across 7 bases. Trimming removed 1 base from V and 0 bases from J; junction bases left unmatched: 7. CDR1 is KGHDR, CDR2 SFDVKD, per germline. This CDR3 comprises 17 residues. CDR3 protein: CATSDFGRGKYQETQYF. Written as DNA, the CDR3 is TGTGCCACCAGTGATTTTGGGCGGGGGAAGTACCAAGAGACCCAGTACTTC.

This clonotype appeared a single time. This chain links TRBV5-1 with TRBJ1-6, with a possible D match to TRBD1 (6 bases). CDR3 size: 15 residues. Germline V gives CDR1 SGHRS, CDR2 YFSETQ. The germline V and J ends were trimmed by 3 bases and 7 bases, with 14 bases remaining between them. The CDR3 sequence: CASSSAGTPNSPLHF. Written as DNA, the CDR3 is TGCGCCAGCAGCTCCGCCGGGACACCAAATTCACCCCTCCACTTT.

With regard to this clonotype: A much larger clone is a single base away; this may be a read error. The DNA is left out, because the CDR3 cannot be placed on it with certainty; the CDR3 is given as TCRdb lists it. The chain recombines TRBV29-1 with TRBJ1-2. Germline CDR1 SQVTM, CDR2 ANQGSEA. The CDR3 has 12 residues if both end residues are counted. The CDR3 sequence: CSVGGGIGGHTF.

CDR3 nucleotides: TGTGCCAGCAGGAGACAGGGGGCTGATGGCTACACCTTC. Translated: CASRRQGADGYTF. This chain connects TRBV10-3 to TRBJ1-2, with TRBD1 identical over 10 bases. CDR3 length equals 13 residues. The ends lost 10 bases at V and 6 bases at J; junction bases unmatched: 8. Germline V lookup: CDR1 ENHRY, CDR2 SYGVKD.

The gene calls are TRBV9 and TRBJ1-6, with D tentatively TRBD1 (6 bases). Looked up from germline, CDR1 is SGDLS and CDR2 is YYNGEE. Trimming removed 2 bases at V and 3 bases at J, with 9 bases between. The CDR3 has 15 amino acids. The CDR3 DNA is TGTGCCAGCAGCGTCCGAGGGGGCTATAATTCACCCCTCCACTTT. Translating it yields CASSVRGGYNSPLHF.

V gene TRBV9 combines with J gene TRBJ2-7; tentative D call: TRBD2 (5 bases). Germline CDR1 and CDR2: SGDLS and YYNGEE. There are 14 residues in the CDR3. V lost 3 bases to trimming and J lost 3 bases, with 13 bases between them. In DNA, the CDR3 is TGTGCCAGCAGCGCCTCCCGGGAAAACTACGAGCAGTACTTC. Translated: CASSASRENYEQYF.

The rearrangement joins TRBV7-2 to TRBJ2-2; D remains unclear. In germline, CDR1 is SGHTA, CDR2 FQGNSA. This CDR3 has 12 amino acids. Trimming cost V 5 bases and J 7 bases, with 8 bases left between them. The CDR3 is CASSTSSGELFF. The DNA of the CDR3 is TGTGCCAGCAGCACATCTAGCGGGGAGCTGTTTTTT.

This chain links TRBV7-3 with TRBJ2-6; D call uncertain. The CDR3 covers 20 residues. Trimming took off 1 base at V and 2 bases at J, with 21 bases between the two ends. Germline CDR1 reads SGHTA; CDR2 reads FQGTGA. The CDR3 DNA follows: TGTGCCAGCAGCTTAATGTCGTGGTCAGACCTCACGCCTGGGGCCAACGTCCTGACTTTC. This codes for CASSLMSWSDLTPGANVLTF.

The CDR3 DNA is TGTGCCAGCAGTGAGGGGTCCGGACGGGATCAGCCCCAGCATTTT. Residues: CASSEGSGRDQPQHF. The chain uses TRBV6-1 and TRBJ1-5; D remains unclear. This CDR3 is built from 15 residues. V gave up 3 bases and J gave up 5 bases, with 14 bases separating them. Germline V gives CDR1 MNHNS, CDR2 SASEGT.

This clonotype has a handful of counts. The chain employs TRBV19 and TRBJ1-5; TRBD1 matches 7 bases. With 3 bases clipped from V and 2 bases from J, the junction kept 4 bases outside the gene matches. In germline, CDR1 is LNHDA, CDR2 SQIVND (reference sequence). There are 15 residues in the CDR3. CDR3 DNA sequence: TGTGCCAGTAGTATGAACAGGGGAGGCAATCAGCCCCAGCATTTT. Amino acids: CASSMNRGGNQPQHF.

In this sample, this clonotype turned up a few times. The chain uses TRBV7-9 and TRBJ2-7; 9 bases are shared with TRBD2. V trimming: 3 bases; J trimming: 2 bases; junction bases outside the gene matches: 5. This CDR3 is built from 15 residues. Germline V lookup: CDR1 SEHNR, CDR2 FQNEAQ (reference sequence). DNA of the CDR3: TGTGCCAGCAGCTTGTCCCTAGCGGGACCCTACGAGCAGTACTTC. Its translation is CASSLSLAGPYEQYF. Complete variable domain (other parts from reference TRBV7-9 and TRBJ2-7): DTGVSQNPRHKITKRGQNVTFRCDPISEHNRLYWYRQTLGQGPEFLTYFQNEAQLEKSRLLSDRFSAERPKGSFSTLEIQRTEQGDSAMYLCASSLSLAGPYEQYFGPGTRLTVT.

This chain links TRBV19 with TRBJ1-1, with 7 bases aligning to TRBD1. V shed 5 bases and J 3 bases; nucleotides not matched to a gene: 6. CDR1 LNHDA and CDR2 SQIVND come from the germline V gene (reference sequence). The CDR3 covers 14 residues. The CDR3 region is CASSRRQGDTEAFF. The CDR3, as DNA: TGTGCCAGTAGTCGACGACAGGGCGACACTGAAGCTTTCTTT.

The chain recombines TRBV20-1 with TRBJ2-5; TRBD1 agrees at 7 bases. The ends lost 0 bases at V and 1 base at J; junction bases unmatched: 8. Germline assignment: CDR1 DFQATT and CDR2 SNEGSKA (reference sequence). This CDR3 is 16 amino acids long. In nucleotides, the CDR3 is TGCAGTGCTAGAGATCGCAAGGACAGGATCCAAGAGACCCAGTACTTC. This translates into CSARDRKDRIQETQYF.

The rearrangement uses TRBV2 and TRBJ1-2; 7 bases agree with TRBD1. CDR1 and CDR2 from the germline V gene are SNHLY and FYNNEI. This CDR3 is 13 amino acids long. The junction had 5 bases not matched to a gene; V was cut back by 4 bases and J by 6 bases. CDR3 sequence: CASSGTGPNGYTF. DNA for the CDR3: TGTGCCAGCAGTGGGACAGGTCCCAATGGCTACACCTTC.

The V gene is TRBV7-9, the J gene TRBJ1-1, with a weak D call TRBD1 (5 bases). V was cut by 4 bases and J by 4 bases, with 13 bases left in between. The CDR3 is 14 amino acids. Per germline, CDR1 SEHNR and CDR2 FQNEAQ (reference sequence). CDR3 in DNA: TGTGCCAGCAGCTCCCGGACAAAGGGCACTGAAGCTTTCTTT. Translation gives CASSSRTKGTEAFF.

The genes are TRBV7-2 and TRBJ2-6, with D possibly being TRBD1 (6 bases). The V and J ends lost 1 base and 0 bases respectively, with 13 bases between them. Germline values: CDR1 SGHTA, CDR2 FQGNSA. CDR3 length: 18 residues. The CDR3 region has the DNA TGTGCCAGCAGCTTAGGGGGGCCCGCCTTCTCTGGGGCCAACGTCCTGACTTTC. This translates into CASSLGGPAFSGANVLTF.

The J gene is TRBJ2-7, the V gene TRBV29-1; 11 nucleotides line up with TRBD1. The CDR3 runs to 13 residues. V lost 6 bases and J lost 2; bases outside the gene matches: 3. Germline V gene data show CDR1 as SQVTM and CDR2 as ANQGSEA. CDR3 protein: CSVPGQGAYEQYF. Written as DNA, the CDR3 is TGCAGCGTCCCGGGACAGGGGGCCTACGAGCAGTACTTC.